This T cell receptor (beta chain) comes out of a study of cytomegalovirus exposure and HLA in healthy donors. Germline lookup yields CDR1 LNHDA and CDR2 SQIVND (reference sequence). Trimming stripped 6 bases from V and 0 bases from J, with 6 bases between. The CDR3 has 13 amino acids. Regarding the study as a whole: Indistinguishable V segments such as TRBV6-2 and TRBV6-3 were excluded. TCR beta V segments were, for the most part, productive about 87% or about 30% of the time in an earlier analysis.

This clone has only a few counts. Antigen: not known. PCR involved 60 Vbeta and 13 Jbeta primers. Profiling relied on immunoSEQ multiplex PCR, and the TCRdb table lists in-frame clones only, not all of them. This sample has approximately 190,000 clones, with roughly 73% found just once. This TCR was sampled from a woman in her 30s in good health and CMV-seronegative. V and J are TRBV19 and TRBJ1-5, with unresolved D. Sequencing was carried out using PBMCs. The CDR3 is CASSVSSNQPQHF. CDR3 nucleotide sequence: TGTGCCAGTAGCGTGAGTAGCAATCAGCCCCAGCATTTT.